The 32 T cell receptor beta chains presented below share a single source sample, sequenced in a study of beta chain features in type 1 diabetes. Study outcomes and limitations: Shortening of TCRB CDR3s, moderate but significant, appeared in all four CD4+ subsets of Type 1 diabetes patients.

These receptors are not linked to any known antigen. As every portion of the isolated RNA was reverse transcribed, the sequencing read expressed TCRB transcripts. Clones were read by immunoSEQ multiplex PCR, and TCRdb kept only the in-frame ones, dropping some. The sample has under 20,000 clones, about three quarters seen once. Sequencing was done on a sample of Tregs from blood. Every receptor here comes from a man in his thirties or forties with type 1 diabetes.

This clone has a handful of counts. The rearrangement uses TRBV19 and TRBJ1-5; possible D gene TRBD1, 5 bases. The CDR3 runs to 15 residues. Trimming shortened V by 4 bases and J by 3 bases, and 13 bases separated the two germline ends. Germline V gene lookup returns CDR1 LNHDA and CDR2 SQIVND (reference sequence). CDR3 sequence (DNA): TGTGCCAGTAGTAACGAGGCAGGGCCCAATCAGCCCCAGCATTTT. This translates into CASSNEAGPNQPQHF.

This clone was recorded a few times. The rearrangement uses TRBV7-9 and TRBJ2-2; TRBD2 matches at 7 bases. The germline gives CDR1 SEHNR, CDR2 FQNEAQ (reference sequence). The CDR3 runs 16 residues. Trimming at V came to 5 bases and at J to 2 bases, leaving 8 bases not matched to a gene. The CDR3 is CASSRTAGYNTGELFF. The CDR3 DNA is TGTGCCAGCAGCCGCACAGCGGGGTACAACACCGGGGAGCTGTTTTTT.

The chain couples TRBV11-3 to TRBJ2-7; 7 bases match TRBD1. CDR1 and CDR2 from the germline V gene are SGHNT and YENEEA. V shed 1 base, J shed 2 bases, and the junction held 2 bases outside the gene matches. The CDR3 is 14 residues long. CDR3 nucleotides: TGTGCCAGCAGCTTAGGGCAGGGGGCCTACGAGCAGTACTTC. It yields the protein CASSLGQGAYEQYF.

The chain couples TRBV28 to TRBJ2-5, with D unclear. V was cut by 2 bases and J by 2 bases, with 9 bases left in between. This CDR3 has 14 amino acids. Looked up from germline, CDR1 is MDHEN and CDR2 is SYDVKM. The CDR3 loop is CASSLPTPQETQYF. In nucleotides, the CDR3 is TGTGCCAGCAGTTTACCAACACCACAAGAGACCCAGTACTTC. Based on the CDR3 plus reference TRBV28 and TRBJ2-5, the full variable domain is DVKVTQSSRYLVKRTGEKVFLECVQDMDHENMFWYRQDPGLGLRLIYFSYDVKMKEKGDIPEGYSVSREKKERFSLILESASTNQTSMYLCASSLPTPQETQYFGPGTRLLVL.

The chain is built from TRBV7-9 and TRBJ1-2; 7 nucleotides line up with TRBD1. The V and J ends lost 2 bases and 5 bases, in that order; junction bases with no gene match: 8. Germline-derived CDR1 and CDR2 are SEHNR and FQNEAQ (reference sequence). CDR3 length equals 15 residues. For the CDR3, the DNA is TGTGCCAGCAGCTTAACCCGACAGGGCCTTTATGGCTACACCTTC. Its protein is CASSLTRQGLYGYTF.

The chain is built from TRBV19 and TRBJ2-6, with D possibly TRBD2 on 5 matching bases. CDR3 size: 13 residues. V gave up 5 bases and J gave up 10 bases, with 12 bases separating them. Germline CDR1 and CDR2: LNHDA and SQIVND (reference sequence). The CDR3 coding sequence is TGTGCCAGTAGTCCAAGGGAGAGAAACGTCCTGACTTTC. As protein: CASSPRERNVLTF. The complete variable domain, with remaining parts taken from reference TRBV19 and TRBJ2-6, reads DGGITQSPKYLFRKEGQNVTLSCEQNLNHDAMYWYRQDPGQGLRLIYYSQIVNDFQKGDIAEGYSVSREKKESFPLTVTSAQKNPTAFYLCASSPRERNVLTFGAGSRLTVL.

This rearrangement joins TRBV10-3 to TRBJ2-1, with D perhaps matching TRBD1 (6 bases). The V and J ends lost 10 bases and 15 bases respectively, with 16 bases between them. The CDR3 sequence is 10 residues long. From germline, CDR1 is ENHRY and CDR2 SYGVKD. The CDR3 spells CATLDQGMFF. CDR3 DNA: TGTGCCACCCTTGACCAGGGGATGTTCTTC.

This clone has just a few counts. This chain uses TRBV27 with TRBJ1-4, with a tentative D call TRBD1 (6 bases). The length of the CDR3 is 15 residues. With 2 bases removed from V and 0 bases from J, the gap between germline ends came to 7 bases. Germline V gene lookup returns CDR1 MNHEY and CDR2 SMNVEV (reference sequence). The DNA of the CDR3 is TGTGCCAGCAGTTTAAACAGGGCAACTAATGAAAAACTGTTTTTT. This encodes CASSLNRATNEKLFF.

The chain uses TRBV7-2 and TRBJ1-1; the D is unclear. Germline V gene sequence: CDR1 SGHTA, CDR2 FQGNSA. V shed 2 bases and J shed 5 bases, with 9 bases lying between them. This CDR3 has 13 amino acids. The CDR3, as DNA: TGTGCCAGCAGCTTATGGCCTTCGACTGAAGCTTTCTTT. Its protein product is CASSLWPSTEAFF.

The CDR3 DNA follows: TGTGCCAGCACTCGACAGACCAACTATGGCTACACCTTC. Protein product: CASTRQTNYGYTF. The genes are TRBV6-6 and TRBJ1-2; a weak D match, TRBD1 (5 bases). Germline V lookup: CDR1 MNHNY, CDR2 SVGAGI (reference sequence). With 7 bases removed from V and 2 bases from J, the gap between germline ends came to 11 bases. The CDR3 runs to 13 residues.

This clone has just one count. The chain links TRBV7-2 to TRBJ2-1, with 11 bases matching TRBD2. The CDR3 loop spans 15 amino acids. Germline lookup yields CDR1 SGHTA and CDR2 FQGNSA. V lost 1 base to trimming and J lost 9 bases; unmatched junction nucleotides: 5. In nucleotides, the CDR3 is TGTGCCAGCAGCTTAGGGGGGACTAGCGGCGGTGAGCAGTTCTTC. Translating it yields CASSLGGTSGGEQFF.

This clone showed up just a few times. The chain is built from TRBV11-2 and TRBJ1-1, with a possible D match to TRBD1 (5 bases). V lost 0 bases and J 7 bases, leaving 12 bases between the germline ends. Germline V gene data show CDR1 as SGHAT and CDR2 as FQNNGV. CDR3 length: 14 residues. DNA of the CDR3: TGTGCCAGCAGCTTAGATCCGTGGGGCATTGAAGCTTTCTTT. Amino acid sequence: CASSLDPWGIEAFF.

J is TRBJ1-5 and V is TRBV27, with 8 bases identical to TRBD1. Germline lookup yields CDR1 MNHEY and CDR2 SMNVEV (reference sequence). The CDR3 runs to 14 residues. Unmatched junction bases numbered 6, after V lost 4 bases and J lost 7 bases. DNA for the CDR3: TGTGCCAGCAGTTCGGACAGGGTGGGACAGCCCCAGCATTTT. This sequence encodes CASSSDRVGQPQHF.

The chain employs TRBV7-9 and TRBJ2-3; TRBD2 matches 8 bases. CDR3 size: 14 residues. Germline V CDR1 and CDR2: SEHNR, FQNEAQ (reference sequence). V gave up 2 bases and J gave up 4 bases; unmatched junction bases: 2. The CDR3 loop is CASSLNGRADTQYF. The DNA of the CDR3 is TGTGCCAGCAGCTTAAACGGGAGGGCAGATACGCAGTATTTT.

The chain couples TRBV5-1 to TRBJ2-7; the match to TRBD2 covers 8 bases. The CDR3 has 12 residues. V gave up 2 bases and J gave up 5 bases; unmatched junction bases: 0. The germline gives CDR1 SGHRS, CDR2 YFSETQ. DNA of the CDR3: TGCGCCAGCAGCTTCGGGGGGGACGAGCAGTACTTC. It is translated as CASSFGGDEQYF.

The genes are TRBV1 and TRBJ1-5; the D call in the table, TRBD1, was not verified against the DNA. TRBV1 is assigned pseudogene status. This CDR3 contains 18 residues. CDR3 residues: CTSSTRDRGLGSNQPQHF. The CDR3 region has the DNA TGCACCAGCAGCACACGGGACAGGGGGCTCGGAAGCAATCAGCCCCAGCATTTT.

The V gene is TRBV10-2, the J gene TRBJ2-7; 7 bases fit TRBD1. The germline gives CDR1 WSHSY, CDR2 SAAADI. This CDR3 is built from 13 residues. V shed 6 bases, J shed 4 bases, and the junction held 6 bases outside the gene matches. In DNA, the CDR3 is TGCGCCAGCAGCGGGGACAGCTTATACGAGCAGTACTTC. Protein: CASSGDSLYEQYF.

J is TRBJ2-7 and V is TRBV5-1; 7 bases are a match to TRBD2. Trimming at V came to 4 bases and at J to 2 bases, leaving 9 bases not matched to a gene. Germline CDR1 reads SGHRS; CDR2 reads YFSETQ. This CDR3 contains 15 residues. In nucleotides, the CDR3 is TGCGCCAGCAGCCCGGAGGCTAGCGGCCCCTACGAGCAGTACTTC. Translating gives CASSPEASGPYEQYF.

This chain uses TRBV12-5 with TRBJ2-2; a weak D match, TRBD1 (5 bases). V gave up 4 bases and J gave up 3 bases, with 15 bases separating them. The CDR3 spans 16 residues. CDR1 is LGHNT and CDR2 is FRNRAP in the germline V gene. As DNA, the CDR3 is TGTGCTAGTGGTTCAGTCATACAGGCGGACACCGGGGAGCTGTTTTTT. Translated: CASGSVIQADTGELFF.

This chain uses TRBV5-5 with TRBJ1-2; TRBD1 is a possible D gene (5 bases). Trimming pared 4 bases from V and 7 bases from J, leaving 17 bases between. The CDR3 runs 14 residues. CDR1 SGHKS and CDR2 YYEKEE come from the germline V gene (reference sequence). This CDR3 reads CASSPGFRLGGYTF. The CDR3 DNA follows: TGTGCCAGCAGCCCAGGGTTCCGGTTGGGTGGCTACACCTTC.

The gene calls are TRBV29-1 and TRBJ2-7; 7 positions match TRBD2. Trimming cost V 4 bases and J 0 bases; bases outside gene matches: 9. The germline CDR1 and CDR2 sequences are SQVTM and ANQGSEA. The CDR3 has 15 residues. CDR3: CSVAREGWSSYEQYF. CDR3 nucleotide sequence: TGCAGCGTTGCCAGGGAGGGCTGGAGCTCCTACGAGCAGTACTTC.

The count of this clone is one. This chain uses TRBV6-6 with TRBJ2-7; TRBD2 might be the D (5 bases). V was trimmed by 2 bases and J by 4 bases, leaving 6 bases between them. Germline V CDR1 and CDR2: MNHNY, SVGAGI (reference sequence). The CDR3 is 12 amino acids. The CDR3 loop is CASSYGRYEQYF. The DNA for the CDR3 is TGTGCCAGCAGTTACGGGAGATACGAGCAGTACTTC.

The chain employs TRBV2 and TRBJ2-5, with a possible D match to TRBD2 (6 bases). Matching the DNA end better, TRBJ2-7 makes the J call doubtful. Germline V CDR1 and CDR2: SNHLY, FYNNEI. This CDR3 region has 11 residues. The CDR3, as DNA: TGTGCGGCCGGGACTTCCTACGAGCAGTACTTC. It encodes CAAGTSYEQYF.

J is TRBJ1-2 and V is TRBV5-4, with 9 bases fitting TRBD1. V dropped 2 bases and J dropped 2; count of bases not matched to a gene: 1. The V gene's germline CDR1 is SGHNT and CDR2 YYREEE (reference sequence). The CDR3 runs 14 residues. The CDR3 loop reads CASSLDRGNYGYTF. For the CDR3, the DNA is TGTGCCAGCAGCTTAGACAGGGGGAACTATGGCTACACCTTC.

The chain combines TRBV2 with TRBJ2-7; a weak D match, TRBD2 (5 bases). Trimming left V 6 bases short and J 5 bases short, with 8 bases between. The CDR3 runs 11 residues. CDR1 and CDR2 from the germline V gene are SNHLY and FYNNEI. In DNA form, the CDR3 reads TGTGCCAGCAGGGCAGCGGACGAGCAGTACTTC. Its protein is CASRAADEQYF.

V usage is TRBV19 and J usage is TRBJ2-7, with 9 bases aligning to TRBD1. The germline gives CDR1 LNHDA, CDR2 SQIVND (reference sequence). The CDR3 is 14 residues long. The junction had 3 bases not matched to a gene; V was cut back by 3 bases and J by 3 bases. The CDR3 region has the DNA TGTGCCAGTAGTATTACAGGGGGCGGCTACGAGCAGTACTTC. It is translated as CASSITGGGYEQYF.

The J gene is TRBJ1-2, the V gene TRBV19, with TRBD1 matching 9 bases. The junction had 14 bases not matched to a gene; V was cut back by 7 bases and J by 5 bases. Germline V gene lookup returns CDR1 LNHDA and CDR2 SQIVND (reference sequence). This CDR3 has 16 amino acids. This CDR3 reads CASTSSPGQGRYGYTF. The CDR3 coding sequence is TGTGCCAGTACTTCTTCCCCGGGACAGGGAAGATATGGCTACACCTTC. The complete variable domain, with remaining parts taken from reference TRBV19 and TRBJ1-2, reads DGGITQSPKYLFRKEGQNVTLSCEQNLNHDAMYWYRQDPGQGLRLIYYSQIVNDFQKGDIAEGYSVSREKKESFPLTVTSAQKNPTAFYLCASTSSPGQGRYGYTFGSGTRLTVV.

This sequence joins TRBV7-9 and TRBJ2-2; possibly TRBD2 for D (6 bases). In germline, CDR1 is SEHNR, CDR2 FQNEAQ (reference sequence). The V gene lost 2 bases and the J gene lost 5 bases, with 9 bases spanning the gap. The CDR3 length is 14 residues. The CDR3 loop reads CASSLTGVTGELFF. DNA for the CDR3: TGTGCCAGCAGCTTAACGGGGGTTACCGGGGAGCTGTTTTTT.

The rearrangement joins TRBV15 to TRBJ2-3; 12 bases match TRBD2. J was trimmed by 4 bases and V by 0 bases; bases with no gene match: 5. Per germline, CDR1 LNHNV and CDR2 YYDKDF (reference sequence). The CDR3 length is 17 residues. The CDR3 region has the DNA TGTGCCACCAGCAGAGATTCCACTAGCGGGGGGCCAGATACGCAGTATTTT. It encodes CATSRDSTSGGPDTQYF.

There are a few counts of this clone. V usage is TRBV23-1 and J usage is TRBJ2-7; D possibly corresponds to TRBD1 (5 bases). TRBV23-1 is given ORF status, its function remaining uncertain. The CDR3 contains 15 residues. The ends were cut back, 0 bases at V and 3 bases at J, with 12 bases in the middle. The CDR3 nucleotides are TGCGCCAGCAGTCAATCCCCCAGGACAAGCTACGAGCAGTACTTC. Translating gives CASSQSPRTSYEQYF.

V usage is TRBV4-2 and J usage is TRBJ2-3; 9 bases line up with TRBD2. The V gene's germline CDR1 is LGHNA and CDR2 YNFKEQ. This CDR3 is built from 15 residues. Trimming took 3 bases from V and 5 from J; bases not matched to a gene: 6. The CDR3 is CASSQGAGGGDTQYF. The DNA for the CDR3 is TGTGCCAGCAGCCAGGGAGCGGGGGGAGGAGATACGCAGTATTTT.

This clone was counted between two and nine times. The CDR3 DNA reads TGTGCCAGCAGTTGGTTGATCGGTAATTCACCCCTCCACTTT. It is translated as CASSWLIGNSPLHF. J is TRBJ1-6 and V is TRBV6-5; D unresolved. Trimming removed 4 bases at V and 6 bases at J, with 10 bases between. The CDR3 spans 14 residues. The V gene's germline CDR1 is MNHEY and CDR2 SVGAGI.